Listed here are 26 T cell receptor beta chains from one sample, sequenced in a study of blood T cell repertoires in COVID-19. Repertoires were generated with immunoSEQ multiplex PCR, while TCRdb's copy carries only in-frame clones and drops some. Seen here are tens of thousands of clones, 80% to 90% observed once, and the top ten hold roughly 8.8%. The sequenced sample consisted of peripheral blood. All receptors derive from a man aged 45-65 years with active COVID-19.

The CDR3 nucleotides are TGTGCCAGCAGTGAAATAGTAGCAGGGGGCGAGCAGTACTTC. Translation gives CASSEIVAGGEQYF. The gene calls are TRBV2 and TRBJ2-7; the match to TRBD1 covers 7 bases. With V trimmed by 2 bases and J by 6 bases, 7 bases remained unmatched. CDR3 size: 14 residues. Germline V lookup: CDR1 SNHLY, CDR2 FYNNEI.

This chain uses TRBV28 with TRBJ1-5; 7 positions agree with TRBD1. V lost 2 bases to trimming and J lost 2 bases; unmatched junction nucleotides: 3. The CDR3 consists of 15 residues. CDR1 is MDHEN, CDR2 SYDVKM, per germline. DNA of the CDR3: TGTGCCAGCAGTTTAGAGGGGGCAGGCAATCAGCCCCAGCATTTT. The encoded protein is CASSLEGAGNQPQHF. Full variable domain (outside the CDR3, taken from reference TRBV28 and TRBJ1-5): DVKVTQSSRYLVKRTGEKVFLECVQDMDHENMFWYRQDPGLGLRLIYFSYDVKMKEKGDIPEGYSVSREKKERFSLILESASTNQTSMYLCASSLEGAGNQPQHFGDGTRLSIL.

The V and J genes are TRBV5-6 and TRBJ2-5, with 8 bases lining up with TRBD1. The CDR3 length is 14 residues. V shed 3 bases, J shed 4 bases, and the junction held 5 bases outside the gene matches. CDR1 SGHDT and CDR2 YYEEEE come from the germline V gene. The CDR3 spells CASSSPTGGETQYF. CDR3 sequence (DNA): TGTGCCAGCAGCTCCCCCACAGGGGGAGAGACCCAGTACTTC. The whole variable domain, remainder taken from reference TRBV5-6 and TRBJ2-5, is DAGVTQSPTHLIKTRGQQVTLRCSPKSGHDTVSWYQQALGQGPQFIFQYYEEEERQRGNFPDRFSGHQFPNYSSELNVNALLLGDSALYLCASSSPTGGETQYFGPGTRLLVL.

This clone occurred a few times. The chain couples TRBV6-1 to TRBJ2-1; D is unresolved. V was shortened by 2 bases and J by 2 bases, with 4 bases between the two germline ends. This CDR3 contains 13 residues. Germline V CDR1 and CDR2: MNHNS, SASEGT. CDR3 sequence reads: CASSESAYNEQFF. DNA of the CDR3: TGTGCCAGCAGTGAAAGCGCCTACAATGAGCAGTTCTTC.

This chain uses TRBV12-5 with TRBJ1-3; the D is unclear. Germline CDR1 is LGHNT and CDR2 is FRNRAP. The CDR3 spans 16 residues. Trimming left V 7 bases short and J 0 bases short, with 16 bases between. The CDR3 spells CASVDNTHSSGNTIYF. The DNA of the CDR3 is TGTGCTAGTGTTGATAATACGCACAGCTCTGGAAACACCATATATTTT.

The sample holds a few counts of this clone. The chain links TRBV18 to TRBJ1-1; 10 positions match TRBD1. The CDR3 covers 14 residues. The germline V gene has CDR1 KGHSH and CDR2 LQKENI. Germline trimming cut 6 bases from V and 1 base from J; bases unmatched to any gene: 2. Written as DNA, the CDR3 is TGTGCCAGCTCCCGGGACAGGGGGAACACTGAAGCTTTCTTT. It translates to CASSRDRGNTEAFF.

The chain joins TRBV2 to TRBJ2-3, with 8 nucleotides matching TRBD1. Germline V lookup: CDR1 SNHLY, CDR2 FYNNEI. The CDR3 is made up of 15 amino acids. Germline trimming cut 3 bases from V and 4 bases from J; bases unmatched to any gene: 6. CDR3 bases: TGTGCCAGCAGTGAGGGCGGACAGGGCGCAGATACGCAGTATTTT. Encoded protein: CASSEGGQGADTQYF.

The chain couples TRBV2 to TRBJ1-5; the D gene is possibly TRBD1 (6 bases). Trimming took 7 bases from V and 9 from J, leaving 13 bases between them. Per germline, CDR1 SNHLY and CDR2 FYNNEI. CDR3 length: 12 residues. CDR3 in DNA: TGTGCCAGCAAGGGGGACGGGACGCCCCAGCATTTT. Translation gives CASKGDGTPQHF.

The chain recombines TRBV24-1 with TRBJ2-2, with 10 bases that match TRBD2. CDR3 length equals 16 residues. The germline gives CDR1 KGHDR, CDR2 SFDVKD. Germline trimming cut 9 bases from V and 1 base from J; bases unmatched to any gene: 7. CDR3 residues: CATREERGGNTGELFF. The CDR3 DNA reads as TGTGCCACCCGGGAGGAGCGGGGGGGGAACACCGGGGAGCTGTTTTTT.

The chain has TRBV5-4 and TRBJ2-2; 12 bases match TRBD2. The V and J ends lost 0 bases and 6 bases, in that order; junction bases with no gene match: 0. Germline CDR1 and CDR2: SGHNT and YYREEE (reference sequence). The CDR3 is 15 amino acids. The CDR3 region is CASSLGTSGAGELFF. In DNA, the CDR3 is TGTGCCAGCAGCTTGGGGACTAGCGGGGCCGGGGAGCTGTTTTTT.

The J gene is TRBJ2-6, the V gene TRBV5-4; D possibly corresponds to TRBD1 (5 bases). Trimming took 5 bases from V and 2 from J, leaving 14 bases between them. The CDR3 consists of 16 residues. Germline V lookup: CDR1 SGHNT, CDR2 YYREEE (reference sequence). CDR3 in amino acids: CASRSTELAGANVLTF. The CDR3 DNA is TGTGCCAGCAGGTCGACAGAACTTGCTGGGGCCAACGTCCTGACTTTC.

V usage is TRBV5-1 and J usage is TRBJ2-3; 13 bases map to TRBD2. V was pared by 4 bases and J by 0 bases, with 8 bases of the junction left unmatched. Germline lookup yields CDR1 SGHRS and CDR2 YFSETQ. The CDR3 loop spans 18 amino acids. CDR3: CASSRGLAGIPSTDTQYF. The CDR3, as DNA: TGCGCCAGCAGCAGGGGACTAGCGGGGATCCCTAGCACAGATACGCAGTATTTT.

The genes are TRBV7-8 and TRBJ2-7; no reliable D call. Germline CDR1 SGHVS, CDR2 FQNEAQ. V was shortened by 5 bases and J by 2 bases, with 4 bases between the two germline ends. The CDR3 contains 11 residues. The CDR3: CASSLTYEQYF. CDR3 in DNA: TGTGCCAGCAGCCTCACCTACGAGCAGTACTTC.

The rearrangement uses TRBV6-2 or TRBV6-3 and TRBJ1-5; D is uncertain. Trimming took 4 bases from V and 5 from J, leaving 3 bases between them. Germline values: CDR1 MNHEY, CDR2 SVGEGT. This CDR3 is built from 11 residues. As DNA, the CDR3 is TGTGCCAGCAGTTCTTATCAGCCCCAGCATTTT. It codes for CASSSYQPQHF.

The table lists this clone with a few counts. The chain uses TRBV6-4 and TRBJ2-1; D not resolved. The germline V and J ends were trimmed by 4 bases and 1 base, with 5 bases remaining between them. Per the germline V gene, CDR1 is MRHNA and CDR2 is SNTAGT. The CDR3 contains 13 residues. CDR3 coding DNA: TGTGCCAGCAGTGTCGGGTCCTACAATGAGCAGTTCTTC. This gives the protein CASSVGSYNEQFF.

This clone was recorded a few times. The chain is built from TRBV6-2 or TRBV6-3 and TRBJ1-5; 7 nucleotides line up with TRBD1. CDR1 is MNHEY, CDR2 SVGEGT, per germline. The CDR3 spans 14 residues. The J segment lost 4 bases and the V segment lost 2 bases, leaving 2 bases of the junction unmatched. The CDR3 bases are TGTGCCAGCAGTTACCAGGGGGATAATCAGCCCCAGCATTTT. It specifies CASSYQGDNQPQHF.

This clone appeared once. CDR3 sequence reads: CASSFGSRQTQYF. Written as DNA, the CDR3 is TGTGCCAGCAGTTTTGGTAGTCGCCAGACCCAGTACTTC. This chain connects TRBV27 to TRBJ2-5; D not resolved. Deletions cut 3 bases from V and 6 bases from J, with 11 bases between. The CDR3 covers 13 residues. Germline CDR1 is MNHEY and CDR2 is SMNVEV (reference sequence).

This sequence joins TRBV10-3 and TRBJ1-1, with 9 positions matching TRBD1. The trim removed 5 bases at V and 1 base at J, leaving 5 bases unmatched. CDR3 length equals 15 residues. Germline-derived CDR1 and CDR2 are ENHRY and SYGVKD. This CDR3 reads CAISSRQGGNTEAFF. DNA for the CDR3: TGTGCCATCAGTTCCCGACAGGGGGGGAACACTGAAGCTTTCTTT.

This chain joins TRBV18 and TRBJ1-4, with D possibly being TRBD1 (5 bases). Deletions cut 1 base from V and 0 bases from J, with 15 bases between. The CDR3 is 18 residues long. Germline CDR1 and CDR2: KGHSH and LQKENI. The CDR3 spells CASSPRFQGGSTNEKLFF. CDR3 in DNA: TGTGCCAGCTCACCACGGTTTCAGGGAGGATCAACTAATGAAAAACTGTTTTTT.

The chain carries TRBV2 and TRBJ2-1; D unresolved. The CDR3 sequence is 16 residues long. Trimming left V 0 bases short and J 2 bases short, with 11 bases between. In germline, CDR1 is SNHLY, CDR2 FYNNEI. The CDR3 sequence is CASSEAVSHTYNEQFF. CDR3 in DNA: TGTGCCAGCAGTGAAGCGGTCTCTCACACCTACAATGAGCAGTTCTTC.

This chain links TRBV19 with TRBJ2-5; a possible D gene is TRBD2 (6 bases). CDR1 and CDR2 (germline): LNHDA, SQIVND (reference sequence). V was pared by 9 bases and J by 5 bases, with 13 bases between. CDR3 size: 12 residues. DNA for the CDR3: TGTGCCAGCGGGGGATTACGGGAGACCCAGTACTTC. Translating it yields CASGGLRETQYF.

The rearrangement uses TRBV24-1 and TRBJ2-5; 8 bases match TRBD1. Per germline, CDR1 KGHDR and CDR2 SFDVKD. The CDR3 extends over 13 amino acids. The trim removed 1 base at V and 11 bases at J, leaving 5 bases unmatched. In nucleotides, the CDR3 is TGTGCCACCAGTGATTTCCCAGGGGGCCCTCAGTACTTC. It translates to CATSDFPGGPQYF.

V usage is TRBV29-1 and J usage is TRBJ1-1; D remains ambiguous. The CDR3 contains 11 residues. CDR1 is SQVTM, CDR2 ANQGSEA, per germline. Trimming took 8 bases from V and 6 from J, leaving 13 bases between them. In DNA form, the CDR3 reads TGCAGCATAGCCCGACTCGCTGAAGCTTTCTTT. Its translation is CSIARLAEAFF.

This clone appeared once. This chain connects TRBV18 to TRBJ2-5; the D gene is possibly TRBD2 (5 bases). The CDR3 spans 15 residues. The ends were cut back, 0 bases at V and 7 bases at J, with 15 bases in the middle. CDR1 KGHSH and CDR2 LQKENI come from the germline V gene. The CDR3 coding sequence is TGTGCCAGCTCACCACCGGACTCCCCCCCGGGGACCCAGTACTTC. As protein: CASSPPDSPPGTQYF.

The CDR3 region is CASSEEYTYSNQPQHF. Here the CDR3 DNA reads TGTGCCAGCAGTGAAGAATACACATATAGCAATCAGCCCCAGCATTTT. The gene calls are TRBV6-1 and TRBJ1-5, with unresolved D. Per germline, CDR1 MNHNS and CDR2 SASEGT. V lost 1 base and J lost 0, with 10 bases in between. The CDR3 runs to 16 residues.

This chain uses TRBV6-5 with TRBJ1-1; perhaps TRBD1 as D (5 bases). Germline CDR1 is MNHEY and CDR2 is SVGAGI. Trimming shortened V by 6 bases and J by 4 bases, and 12 bases separated the two germline ends. CDR3 length: 13 amino acids. This CDR3 is CASSRVVGTEAFF. CDR3 DNA: TGTGCCAGCAGCAGGGTCGTAGGCACTGAAGCTTTCTTT.